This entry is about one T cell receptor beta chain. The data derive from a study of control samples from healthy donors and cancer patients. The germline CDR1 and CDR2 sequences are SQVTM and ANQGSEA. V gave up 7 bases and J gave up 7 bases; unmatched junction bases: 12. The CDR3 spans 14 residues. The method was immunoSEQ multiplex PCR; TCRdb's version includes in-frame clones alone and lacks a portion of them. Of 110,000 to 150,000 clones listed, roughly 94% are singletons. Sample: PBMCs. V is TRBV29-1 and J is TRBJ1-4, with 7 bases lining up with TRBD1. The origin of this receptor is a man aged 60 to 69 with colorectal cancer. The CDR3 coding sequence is TGCAGCGCGGCCCCAGGGGGGAGTGGTGAAAAACTGTTTTTT. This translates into CSAAPGGSGEKLFF.